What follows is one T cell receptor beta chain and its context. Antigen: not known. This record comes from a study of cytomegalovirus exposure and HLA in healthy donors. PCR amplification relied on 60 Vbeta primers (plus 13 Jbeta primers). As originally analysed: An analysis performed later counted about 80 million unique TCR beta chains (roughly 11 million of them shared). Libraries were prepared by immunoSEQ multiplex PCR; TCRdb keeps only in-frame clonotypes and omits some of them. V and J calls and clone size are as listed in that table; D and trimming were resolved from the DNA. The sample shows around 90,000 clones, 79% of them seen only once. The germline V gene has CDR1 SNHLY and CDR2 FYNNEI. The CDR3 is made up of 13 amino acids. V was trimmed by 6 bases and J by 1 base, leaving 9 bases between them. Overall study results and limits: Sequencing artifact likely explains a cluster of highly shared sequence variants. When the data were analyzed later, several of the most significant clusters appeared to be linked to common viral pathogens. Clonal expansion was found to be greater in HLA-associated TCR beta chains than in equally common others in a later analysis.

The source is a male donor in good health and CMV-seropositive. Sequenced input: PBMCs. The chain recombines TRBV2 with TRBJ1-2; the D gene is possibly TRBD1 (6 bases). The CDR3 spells CASSPDSNYGYTF. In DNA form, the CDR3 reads TGTGCCAGCAGCCCGGACAGTAACTATGGCTACACCTTC. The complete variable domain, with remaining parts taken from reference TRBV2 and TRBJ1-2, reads EPEVTQTPSHQVTQMGQEVILRCVPISNHLYFYWYRQILGQKVEFLVSFYNNEISEKSEIFDDQFSVERPDGSNFTLKIRSTKLEDSAMYFCASSPDSNYGYTFGSGTRLTVV.